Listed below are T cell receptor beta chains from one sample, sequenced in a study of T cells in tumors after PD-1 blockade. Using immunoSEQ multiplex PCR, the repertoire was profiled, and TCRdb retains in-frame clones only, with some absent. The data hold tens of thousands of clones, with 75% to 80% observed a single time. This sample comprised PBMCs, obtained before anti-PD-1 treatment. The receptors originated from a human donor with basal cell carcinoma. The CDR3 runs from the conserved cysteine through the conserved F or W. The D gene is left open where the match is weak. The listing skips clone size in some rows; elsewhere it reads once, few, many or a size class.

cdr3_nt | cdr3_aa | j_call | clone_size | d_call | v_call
TGTGCCAGCAGCGTAGTTAGCGGAGGGGGTCCTAGCACAGATACGCAGTATTTT | CASSVVSGGGPSTDTQYF | TRBJ2-3 | . | . | TRBV9
TGTGCCAGCAGCGTGACACAGGGGGGAGAAAAACTGTTTTTT | CASSVTQGGEKLFF | TRBJ1-4 | . | TRBD1 | TRBV9
TGTGCCATCAGTGAGTCGGGCCAGGGACGCTCCAATGAGCAGTTCTTC | CAISESGQGRSNEQFF | TRBJ2-1 | . | . | TRBV10-3
TGTGCCAGTAGTATCCGTCCCTTATACGAGCAGTACTTC | CASSIRPLYEQYF | TRBJ2-7 | . | . | TRBV19
TGTGCCAGCAGTAAGACCTATCTTGGCTACGAGCAGTACTTC | CASSKTYLGYEQYF | TRBJ2-7 | . | . | TRBV6-5
TGTGCCAGCAGTCAGCACGGACAGGGGCGAAGTTCACCCCTCCACTTT | CASSQHGQGRSSPLHF | TRBJ1-6 | . | TRBD1 | TRBV6-2/TRBV6-3
TGTGCCAGTAGTCGCACGGGGAACACTGAAGCTTTCTTT | CASSRTGNTEAFF | TRBJ1-1 | . | . | TRBV19
TGTGCCAGTAGTATAAGGGTAGTTCAGCCCCAGCATTTT | CASSIRVVQPQHF | TRBJ1-5 | few | . | TRBV19
TGTGCCAGCAGCGTATACAGGGATCCAACTAATGAAAAACTGTTTTTT | CASSVYRDPTNEKLFF | TRBJ1-4 | . | . | TRBV7-9
TGTGCCAGCAGCTTAGGGGGGACAGGTAACAATGAGCAGTTCTTC | CASSLGGTGNNEQFF | TRBJ2-1 | few | TRBD1 | TRBV13
TGCGCCAGCAGCTTTGACCAGGCGACAGATACGCAGTATTTT | CASSFDQATDTQYF | TRBJ2-3 | . | . | TRBV5-1
TGTGCCAGTAGTCCGGGACAGCGCTCCGGGTACTCACCCCTCCACTTT | CASSPGQRSGYSPLHF | TRBJ1-6 | . | TRBD1 | TRBV19
TGCAGCGGTGCACAGGGCGCGCAAGAGACCCAGTACTTC | CSGAQGAQETQYF | TRBJ2-5 | . | . | TRBV29-1
TGCGCCAGCAGCGTGGCTAACCTCTACGAGCAGTACTTC | CASSVANLYEQYF | TRBJ2-7 | . | . | TRBV5-1
TGTGCCAGCTTCGAGGGACAGCACTACGAGCAGTACTTC | CASFEGQHYEQYF | TRBJ2-7 | . | TRBD1 | TRBV27
TGCGCCAGCAGCTTGTCTGGACAGGGATCCGCAGATACGCAGTATTTT | CASSLSGQGSADTQYF | TRBJ2-3 | few | TRBD1 | TRBV5-1
TGTGCCTGGAGCGGGACTGTCTATGGCTACACCTTC | CAWSGTVYGYTF | TRBJ1-2 | . | . | TRBV30
TGTGCCAGCAGCCAAGAAGCAAGGAAGTACTCACCCCTCCACTTT | CASSQEARKYSPLHF | TRBJ1-6 | . | . | TRBV3-1/TRBV3-2